The rows below give T cell receptor beta chains drawn from one sample of a study of T cells in Graves' hyperthyroidism and ophthalmopathy. TCRdb independently ran MiXCR on the multiplex PCR reads; one entry per CDR3 protein. The sample lists about 300,000 distinct CDR3 sequences, around a sixth occurring once. Sequencing was done on a sample of blood. All receptors come from a man aged 25 to 40 with Graves' hyperthyroidism. The CDR3 runs from the conserved cysteine through the conserved F or W. D genes are given only for firm matches. Clone size is shown for a subset of rows, as once, few, many or a class of expanded clone.

D gene	clone size	V gene	J gene	CDR3 protein	CDR3 DNA
TRBD2	many	TRBV20-1	TRBJ2-5	CSAPGLAGGETQYF	TGCAGTGCACCGGGACTAGCGGGTGGAGAGACCCAGTACTTC
.	few	TRBV24-1	TRBJ2-7	CATSAPRQVPSYEQYF	TGTGCCACCAGTGCCCCTCGACAGGTCCCCTCCTACGAGCAGTACTTC
TRBD2	.	TRBV12-3/TRBV12-4	TRBJ2-1	CASSFASGSYNEQFF	TGTGCCAGCAGTTTCGCTAGCGGATCCTACAATGAGCAGTTCTTC
.	few	TRBV24-1	TRBJ2-1	CATSDLSNEQFF	TGTGCCACCAGTGATTTATCCAATGAGCAGTTCTTC
.	.	TRBV6-1	TRBJ1-1	CASRGFVNTEAFF	TGTGCCAGCAGAGGCTTTGTGAACACTGAAGCTTTCTTT
.	many	TRBV6-1	TRBJ2-7	CASIGPPYEQYF	TGTGCCAGCATCGGTCCGCCCTACGAGCAGTACTTC
TRBD1	few	TRBV7-3	TRBJ2-2	CASSLFRDRGLAGELFF	TGTGCCAGCAGCTTGTTCCGGGACAGGGGGCTTGCCGGGGAGCTGTTTTTT
.	few	TRBV9	TRBJ2-7	CASSTRSAGVYEQYF	TGTGCCAGCAGCACGCGGAGCGCCGGGGTTTACGAGCAGTACTTC
.	few	TRBV19	TRBJ1-1	CASSIVGFEVYTEAFF	TGTGCCAGTAGTATAGTAGGGTTTGAAGTGTACACTGAAGCTTTCTTT
.	once	TRBV20-1	TRBJ2-2	CSARDPRATGELFF	TGCAGTGCTAGAGACCCGAGAGCCACCGGGGAGCTGTTTTTT
TRBD1	.	TRBV15	TRBJ2-2	CATSRGDSDTGELFF	TGTGCCACCAGCAGAGGGGACAGCGACACCGGGGAGCTGTTTTTT
.	many	TRBV29-1	TRBJ2-7	CSAEGLYEQYF	TGCAGCGCAGAGGGGCTCTACGAGCAGTACTTC
.	many	TRBV27	TRBJ1-2	CASPTHKSGGRKFGYTF	TGTGCCAGCCCTACCCATAAGTCCGGGGGGCGCAAGTTTGGCTACACCTTC
TRBD2	.	TRBV27	TRBJ2-3	CASSPIGLAGDTDTQYF	TGTGCCAGCAGTCCAATAGGACTAGCGGGGGACACAGATACGCAGTATTTT
TRBD1	.	TRBV19	TRBJ1-4	CASSKTGAANEKLFF	TGTGCCAGTAGTAAAACAGGGGCCGCTAATGAAAAACTGTTTTTT
.	few	TRBV7-6	TRBJ1-2	CASSPAGDYGYTF	TGTGCCAGCAGCCCGGCAGGGGACTATGGCTACACCTTC
.	many	TRBV6-1	TRBJ1-1	CASSFPHANTEAFF	TGTGCCAGCAGTTTTCCTCACGCGAACACTGAAGCTTTCTTT
.	.	TRBV5-1	TRBJ1-5	CASSFSGYKRQPQHF	TGCGCCAGCAGCTTTTCGGGGTACAAGCGTCAGCCCCAGCATTTT
.	many	TRBV2	TRBJ2-1	CASRAGGLYNEQFF	TGTGCCAGCAGGGCCGGGGGGCTCTACAATGAGCAGTTCTTC
.	.	TRBV4-1	TRBJ2-5	CASSQVEGEETQYF	TGCGCCAGCAGCCAAGTGGAGGGAGAAGAGACCCAGTACTTC
TRBD2	once	TRBV20-1	TRBJ2-2	CSAREIAGKDTPGELFF	TGCAGTGCTAGAGAGATAGCGGGGAAAGATACGCCCGGGGAGCTGTTTTTT
.	many	TRBV30	TRBJ2-1	CAWSVGGSNEQFF	TGTGCCTGGAGTGTAGGGGGAAGCAATGAGCAGTTCTTC
TRBD1	many	TRBV6-1	TRBJ2-7	CASKGQGPYEQYF	TGTGCCAGCAAGGGACAGGGTCCCTACGAGCAGTACTTC
TRBD2	.	TRBV28	TRBJ2-3	CASSTRAGVKYF	TGTGCCAGCAGCACGAGAGCGGGAGTCAAGTATTTT
.	few	TRBV3-1	TRBJ1-2	CASSQGPGSGYTF	TGTGCCAGCAGCCAAGGGCCCGGCTCCGGCTACACCTTC
TRBD1	many	TRBV11-3	TRBJ2-1	CASREWTGSHNEQFF	TGTGCCAGCAGAGAATGGACAGGGTCCCACAATGAGCAGTTCTTC
TRBD1	many	TRBV11-2	TRBJ2-5	CASSLDRGQGETQYF	TGTGCCAGCAGCTTAGACAGGGGGCAGGGGGAGACCCAGTACTTC
TRBD2	many	TRBV11-2	TRBJ2-5	CASSLALWTSAQETQYF	TGTGCCAGCAGCTTAGCTTTGTGGACTAGCGCCCAAGAGACCCAGTACTTC